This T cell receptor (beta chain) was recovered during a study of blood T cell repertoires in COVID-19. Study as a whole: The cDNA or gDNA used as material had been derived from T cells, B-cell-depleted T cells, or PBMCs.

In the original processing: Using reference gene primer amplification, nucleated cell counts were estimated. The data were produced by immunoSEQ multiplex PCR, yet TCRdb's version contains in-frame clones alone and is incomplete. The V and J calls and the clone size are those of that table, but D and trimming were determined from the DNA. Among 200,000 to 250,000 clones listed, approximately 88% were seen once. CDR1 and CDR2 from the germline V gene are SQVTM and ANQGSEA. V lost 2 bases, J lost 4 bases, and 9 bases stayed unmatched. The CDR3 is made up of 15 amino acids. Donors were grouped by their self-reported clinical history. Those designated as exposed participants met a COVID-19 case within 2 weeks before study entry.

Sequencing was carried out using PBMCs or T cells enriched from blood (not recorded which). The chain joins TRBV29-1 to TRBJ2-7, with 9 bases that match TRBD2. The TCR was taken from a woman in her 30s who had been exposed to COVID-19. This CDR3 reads CSVELRASGKYEQYF. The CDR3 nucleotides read TGCAGCGTTGAATTAAGGGCTAGCGGGAAGTACGAGCAGTACTTC.